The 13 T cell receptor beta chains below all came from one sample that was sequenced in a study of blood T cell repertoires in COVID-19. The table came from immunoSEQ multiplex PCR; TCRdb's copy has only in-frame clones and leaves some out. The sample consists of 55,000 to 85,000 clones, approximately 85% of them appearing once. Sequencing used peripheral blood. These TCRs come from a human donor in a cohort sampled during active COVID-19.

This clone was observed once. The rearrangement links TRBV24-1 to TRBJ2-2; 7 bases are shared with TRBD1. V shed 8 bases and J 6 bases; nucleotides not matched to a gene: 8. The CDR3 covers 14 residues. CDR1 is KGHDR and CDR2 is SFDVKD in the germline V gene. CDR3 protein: CATTGGQGAGELFF. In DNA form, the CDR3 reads TGTGCCACCACTGGCGGGCAGGGGGCCGGGGAGCTGTTTTTT.

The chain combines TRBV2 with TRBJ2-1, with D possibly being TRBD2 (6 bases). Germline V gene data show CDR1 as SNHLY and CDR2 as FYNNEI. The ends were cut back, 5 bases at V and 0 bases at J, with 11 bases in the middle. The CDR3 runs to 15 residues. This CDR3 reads CASSYGGSSYNEQFF. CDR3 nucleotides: TGTGCCAGCAGTTACGGGGGAAGCTCCTACAATGAGCAGTTCTTC.

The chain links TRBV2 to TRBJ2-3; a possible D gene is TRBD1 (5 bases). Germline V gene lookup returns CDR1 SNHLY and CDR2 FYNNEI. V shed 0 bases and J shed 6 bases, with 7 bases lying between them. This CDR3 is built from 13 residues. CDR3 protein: CASSEATGDTQYF. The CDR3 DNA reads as TGTGCCAGCAGTGAAGCAACAGGCGATACGCAGTATTTT.

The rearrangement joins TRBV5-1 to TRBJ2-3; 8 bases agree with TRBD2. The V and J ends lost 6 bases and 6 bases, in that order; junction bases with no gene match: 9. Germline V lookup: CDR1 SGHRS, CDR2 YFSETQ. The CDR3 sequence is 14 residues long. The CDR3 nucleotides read TGCGCCAGCAACCGGGAGGGCCTTGGGGATACGCAGTATTTT. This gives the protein CASNREGLGDTQYF.

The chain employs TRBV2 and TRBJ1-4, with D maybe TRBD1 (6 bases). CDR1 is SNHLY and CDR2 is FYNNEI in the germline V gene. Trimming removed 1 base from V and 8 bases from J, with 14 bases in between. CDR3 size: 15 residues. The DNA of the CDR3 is TGTGCCAGCAGTGAAGGGCAGGGGATGGGAGAAAAACTGTTTTTT. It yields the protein CASSEGQGMGEKLFF.

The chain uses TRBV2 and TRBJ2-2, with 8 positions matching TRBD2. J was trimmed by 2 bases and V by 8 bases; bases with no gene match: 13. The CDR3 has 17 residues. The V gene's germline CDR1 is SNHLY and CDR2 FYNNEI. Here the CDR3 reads CASFAVGRGVNTGELFF. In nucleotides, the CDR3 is TGTGCCAGCTTCGCAGTCGGGCGGGGGGTCAACACCGGGGAGCTGTTTTTT.

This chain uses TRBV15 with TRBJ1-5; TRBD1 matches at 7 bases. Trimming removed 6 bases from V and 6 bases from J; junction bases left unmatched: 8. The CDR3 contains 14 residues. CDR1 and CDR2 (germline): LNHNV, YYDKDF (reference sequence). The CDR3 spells CATSTQGVGQPQHF. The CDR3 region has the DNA TGTGCCACCAGTACCCAGGGGGTTGGTCAGCCCCAGCATTTT.

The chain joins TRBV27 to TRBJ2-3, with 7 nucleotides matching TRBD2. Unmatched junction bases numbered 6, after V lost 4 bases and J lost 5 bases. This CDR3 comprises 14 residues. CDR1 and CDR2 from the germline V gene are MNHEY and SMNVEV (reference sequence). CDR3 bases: TGTGCCAGCAGTTACAGCGGGATGGGAGATACGCAGTATTTT. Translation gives CASSYSGMGDTQYF.

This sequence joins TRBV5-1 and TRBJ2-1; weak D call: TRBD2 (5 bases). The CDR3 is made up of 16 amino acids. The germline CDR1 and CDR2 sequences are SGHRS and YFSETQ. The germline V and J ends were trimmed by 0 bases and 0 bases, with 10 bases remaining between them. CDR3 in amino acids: CASSLAGSSSYNEQFF. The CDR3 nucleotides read TGCGCCAGCAGCTTGGCGGGGTCTAGCTCCTACAATGAGCAGTTCTTC.

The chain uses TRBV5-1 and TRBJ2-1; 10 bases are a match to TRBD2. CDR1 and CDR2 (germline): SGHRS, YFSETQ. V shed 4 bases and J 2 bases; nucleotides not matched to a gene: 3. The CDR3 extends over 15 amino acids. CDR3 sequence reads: CASSTGLAAYNEQFF. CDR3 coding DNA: TGCGCCAGCAGCACTGGACTAGCGGCCTACAATGAGCAGTTCTTC.

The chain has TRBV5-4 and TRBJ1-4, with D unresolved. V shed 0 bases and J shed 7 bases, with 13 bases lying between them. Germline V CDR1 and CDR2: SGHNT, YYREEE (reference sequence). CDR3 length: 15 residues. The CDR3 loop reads CASSLGSGIGEKLFF. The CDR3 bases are TGTGCCAGCAGCTTGGGTTCGGGGATCGGTGAAAAACTGTTTTTT.

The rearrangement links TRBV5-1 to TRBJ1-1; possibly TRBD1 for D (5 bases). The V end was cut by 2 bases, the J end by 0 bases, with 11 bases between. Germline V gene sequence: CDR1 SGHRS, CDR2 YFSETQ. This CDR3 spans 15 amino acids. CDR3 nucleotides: TGCGCCAGCAGCTTAGCAGGGAACATGAACACTGAAGCTTTCTTT. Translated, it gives CASSLAGNMNTEAFF.

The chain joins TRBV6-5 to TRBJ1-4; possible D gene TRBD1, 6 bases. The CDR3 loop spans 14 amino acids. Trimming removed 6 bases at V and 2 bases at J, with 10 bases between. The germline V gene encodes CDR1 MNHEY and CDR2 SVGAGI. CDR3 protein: CASSNRATNEKLFF. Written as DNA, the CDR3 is TGTGCCAGCAGCAACAGGGCGACTAATGAAAAACTGTTTTTT.